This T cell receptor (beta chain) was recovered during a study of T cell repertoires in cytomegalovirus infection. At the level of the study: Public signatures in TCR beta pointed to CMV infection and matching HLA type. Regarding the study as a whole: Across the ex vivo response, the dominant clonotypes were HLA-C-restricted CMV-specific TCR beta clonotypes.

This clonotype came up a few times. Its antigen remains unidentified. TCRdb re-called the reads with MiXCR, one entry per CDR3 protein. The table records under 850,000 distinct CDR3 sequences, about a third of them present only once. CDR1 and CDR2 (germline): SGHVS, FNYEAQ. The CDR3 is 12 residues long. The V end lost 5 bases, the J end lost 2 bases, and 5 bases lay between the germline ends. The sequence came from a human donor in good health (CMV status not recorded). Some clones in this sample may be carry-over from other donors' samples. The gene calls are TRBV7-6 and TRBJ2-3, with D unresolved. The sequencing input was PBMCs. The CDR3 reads CASSRATDTQYF. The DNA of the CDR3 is TGTGCCAGCAGCCGGGCCACAGATACGCAGTATTTT.